This T cell receptor (beta chain) comes out of a study of OX40 agonist ivuxolimab in advanced cancers. Study-wide findings and caveats: Among the least clonally expanded were partial responders at 0.1-3.0 mg/kg.

In regard to this clone: Its target is unknown.

Autoimmune disease history or systemic immunosuppression barred patients. Profiling relied on immunoSEQ multiplex PCR, and the TCRdb table lists in-frame clones only, not all of them. Counted here are 55,000 to 70,000 clones, about 79% occurring once; the ten biggest clones make up roughly 2.4%. CDR1 and CDR2 from the germline V gene are MNHEY and SVGAGI. With V trimmed by 6 bases and J by 8 bases, 4 bases remained unmatched. This CDR3 is built from 12 residues. This TCR derives from an adult with an advanced solid tumor such as melanoma, head and neck, liver or kidney cancer. Sequencing was performed on CD4+ or CD8+ T cells sorted from blood, taken in a trial of the OX40 agonist ivuxolimab. The chain has TRBV6-5 and TRBJ1-2, with TRBD1 matching 9 bases. The CDR3 sequence is CASRETGGGYTF. The CDR3 DNA reads TGTGCCAGCAGGGAGACAGGGGGAGGCTACACCTTC.